The clone carrying this TCR beta chain appeared a few times. Its specificity is unknown. The data derive from a study of T cells in Graves' hyperthyroidism and ophthalmopathy. The TCR beta CDR3 regions underwent amplification using RNA transcripts as the source. When the TCR CDR3 underwent first-round RT-PCR, the HTBI primer set was used. TCRdb processed the multiplex PCR reads anew with MiXCR; each CDR3 protein has one entry. In the table there are just over 550,000 distinct CDR3 sequences, about half of which are singletons. Study results and caveats: Before onset, ophthalmopathy was predicted by the model a median about six months earlier. Most expanded thyroid clonotypes above 0.001 also appeared in blood.

The germline gives CDR1 KGHDR, CDR2 SFDVKD. V was cut by 5 bases and J by 6 bases, with 9 bases left in between. This CDR3 comprises 12 residues. The V call is TRBV24-1, the J call TRBJ1-1; D gene unclear. The clonotype comes from a woman aged 18-29 years with Graves' hyperthyroidism. The source material was peripheral blood or thyroid tissue (not recorded which). The CDR3 loop is CATSGGSSEAFF. The CDR3 bases are TGTGCCACCAGTGGGGGTTCATCTGAAGCTTTCTTT.